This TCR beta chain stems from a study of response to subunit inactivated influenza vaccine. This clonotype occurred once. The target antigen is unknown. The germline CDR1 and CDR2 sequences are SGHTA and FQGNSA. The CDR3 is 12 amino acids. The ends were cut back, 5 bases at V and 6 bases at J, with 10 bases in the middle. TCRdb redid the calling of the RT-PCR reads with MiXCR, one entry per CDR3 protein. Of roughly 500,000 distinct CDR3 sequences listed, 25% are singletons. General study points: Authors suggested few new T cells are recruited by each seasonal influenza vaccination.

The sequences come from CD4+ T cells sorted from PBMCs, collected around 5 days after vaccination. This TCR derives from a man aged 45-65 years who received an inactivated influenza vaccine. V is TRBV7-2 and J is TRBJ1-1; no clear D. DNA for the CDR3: TGTGCCAGCAGCACCAGGATGCCTGAAGCTTTCTTT. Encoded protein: CASSTRMPEAFF.